The clone carrying this T cell receptor beta chain rates as medium-sized. Its antigen is as yet unknown. This entry comes from a study of OX40 agonist ivuxolimab in advanced cancers. The study's findings and limits: With doses of 0.1-3.0 mg/kg, partial responders showed among the lowest clonal expansion.

Data came from immunoSEQ multiplex PCR; TCRdb stores just in-frame clones and leaves some out. The profile shows tens of thousands of clones, less than 90% of them singletons. Per the germline V gene, CDR1 is SGHNT and CDR2 is YYREEE (reference sequence). The CDR3 has 14 residues. The V and J ends lost 4 bases and 6 bases, in that order; junction bases with no gene match: 10. Material: CD4+ or CD8+ T cells sorted from blood, obtained in a trial of the OX40 agonist ivuxolimab. The V call is TRBV5-4, the J call TRBJ2-7; 7 nucleotides match TRBD1. The sequence was collected from an adult with an advanced solid tumor such as melanoma, head and neck, liver or kidney cancer. CDR3 nucleotides: TGTGCCAGCAGCCTACCAACAGGGGTGGGCGAGCAGTACTTC. Translating it yields CASSLPTGVGEQYF. The full variable domain, with the rest looked up from reference TRBV5-4 and TRBJ2-7, is ETGVTQSPTHLIKTRGQQVTLRCSSQSGHNTVSWYQQALGQGPQFIFQYYREEENGRGNFPPRFSGLQFPNYSSELNVNALELDDSALYLCASSLPTGVGEQYFGPGTRLTVT.